Listed here are 12 T cell receptor beta chains from one sample, sequenced in a study of Ad26.COV2.S vaccination and SARS-CoV-2 variants. Treatment meaning: some 20 received Ad26.COV2.S at low or high dose, single or two shots; about 5 received placebo; per-sample allocation not given. Repertoires come from day 63 after the first vaccine or placebo injection. This table comes from immunoSEQ multiplex PCR, and its TCRdb copy is limited to in-frame clones, with some not included. The table lists a few hundred thousand clones, around 89% of them singletons. The sequencing used peripheral blood, collected in a trial of Ad26.COV2.S vaccine versus placebo. The receptor source for this set is a person aged 18 to 59 who received the Ad26.COV2.S COVID-19 vaccine or a placebo.

This clone was seen a single time. The chain links TRBV6-4 to TRBJ2-3; D is unclear. Per the germline V gene, CDR1 is MRHNA and CDR2 is SNTAGT. Deletions cut 0 bases from V and 3 bases from J, with 10 bases between. The CDR3 runs to 15 residues. In nucleotides, the CDR3 is TGTGCCAGCAGTGACTCAGGCGCGTCTACAGATACGCAGTATTTT. Encoded protein: CASSDSGASTDTQYF.

In this sample, this clone turned up once. This sequence joins TRBV10-3 and TRBJ2-1, with 12 bases lining up with TRBD2. Per germline, CDR1 ENHRY and CDR2 SYGVKD. The CDR3 has 14 amino acids. V trimming: 10 bases; J trimming: 10 bases; junction bases outside the gene matches: 11. This chain's CDR3 is CARNGASGGVEQFF. DNA for the CDR3: TGTGCCAGGAACGGGGCTAGCGGGGGGGTAGAGCAGTTCTTC.

The chain carries TRBV4-2 and TRBJ2-1; the match to TRBD2 covers 9 bases. The CDR3 totals 15 residues. The germline CDR1 and CDR2 sequences are LGHNA and YNFKEQ. V shed 1 base and J 3 bases; nucleotides not matched to a gene: 1. Here the CDR3 reads CASSQGLADYNEQFF. In DNA, the CDR3 is TGTGCCAGCAGCCAAGGACTAGCGGACTACAATGAGCAGTTCTTC.

The chain uses TRBV20-1 and TRBJ1-2; no firm D call. The CDR3 loop spans 13 amino acids. Germline CDR1 and CDR2: DFQATT and SNEGSKA (reference sequence). Between the trimmed V and J ends, which lost 3 bases and 5 bases, there was a span of 13 bases. This chain's CDR3 is CSASPGAVYGYTF. The CDR3 nucleotides are TGCAGTGCTAGTCCGGGCGCAGTTTATGGCTACACCTTC.

The chain links TRBV13 to TRBJ2-7, with unresolved D. The V gene's germline CDR1 is PRHDT and CDR2 FYEKMQ (reference sequence). V was trimmed by 1 base and J by 2 bases, leaving 9 bases between them. CDR3 size: 14 residues. The CDR3 here is CASSLVLTPYEQYF. CDR3 nucleotides: TGTGCCAGCAGCTTAGTCCTTACCCCCTACGAGCAGTACTTC.

The chain links TRBV12-3 or TRBV12-4 to TRBJ1-1; D remains unclear. The V gene lost 8 bases and the J gene lost 3 bases, with 7 bases spanning the gap. The length of the CDR3 is 11 residues. CDR3 sequence reads: CASREHTEAFF. The CDR3 nucleotides read TGTGCCAGCCGGGAACACACTGAAGCTTTCTTT.

This sequence joins TRBV3-1 (or the pseudogene TRBV3-2) and TRBJ1-5; D not certain. Germline loops: CDR1 LGHDT, CDR2 YNNKEL (reference sequence). V dropped 2 bases and J dropped 4 bases, with 9 bases sitting between them. The CDR3 totals 14 residues. The CDR3 here is CASSQIGGNQPQHF. The CDR3 DNA reads as TGTGCCAGCAGCCAAATTGGCGGGAATCAGCCCCAGCATTTT.

This clone showed up just a few times. This chain connects TRBV2 to TRBJ1-5, with 7 nucleotides matching TRBD1. The CDR3 is 14 amino acids. Germline V lookup: CDR1 SNHLY, CDR2 FYNNEI. V shed 6 bases, J shed 9 bases, and the junction held 11 bases outside the gene matches. The DNA of the CDR3 is TGTGCCAGCAGAACAGGGGTTTCCCCCGGGCCCCAGCATTTT. This translates into CASRTGVSPGPQHF. Full variable domain (remainder filled in from reference TRBV2 and TRBJ1-5): EPEVTQTPSHQVTQMGQEVILRCVPISNHLYFYWYRQILGQKVEFLVSFYNNEISEKSEIFDDQFSVERPDGSNFTLKIRSTKLEDSAMYFCASRTGVSPGPQHFGDGTRLSIL.

The V call is TRBV18, the J call TRBJ1-2; D uncertain. V lost 10 bases to trimming and J lost 2 bases, with 17 bases between them. Germline V gives CDR1 KGHSH, CDR2 LQKENI. The CDR3 spans 14 residues. Here the CDR3 reads CATVANPGNYGYTF. DNA of the CDR3: TGTGCCACCGTCGCAAACCCTGGAAACTATGGCTACACCTTC.

This chain connects TRBV12-3 or TRBV12-4 to TRBJ2-7, with D perhaps being TRBD1 or TRBD2 (5 bases each). Trimming removed 5 bases at V and 2 bases at J, with 7 bases between. The CDR3 loop spans 12 amino acids. The CDR3, as DNA: TGTGCCAGCAGTCGGGGCCCCTACGAGCAGTACTTC. Translated, it gives CASSRGPYEQYF.

This rearrangement joins TRBV9 to TRBJ1-4; unclear D gene. In germline, CDR1 is SGDLS, CDR2 YYNGEE. CDR3 length: 16 residues. The V end was cut by 4 bases, the J end by 0 bases, with 13 bases between. The CDR3, as DNA: TGTGCCAGCAGCTCGAGAGCCAGTTCAACTAATGAAAAACTGTTTTTT. Protein: CASSSRASSTNEKLFF. The full variable domain, its missing parts supplied by reference TRBV9 and TRBJ1-4, is DSGVTQTPKHLITATGQRVTLRCSPRSGDLSVYWYQQSLDQGLQFLIQYYNGEERAKGNILERFSAQQFPDLHSELNLSSLELGDSALYFCASSSRASSTNEKLFFGSGTQLSVL.

This clone was seen a single time. The genes are TRBV6-6 and TRBJ2-1; D is perhaps TRBD1 (5 bases). In germline, CDR1 is MNHNY, CDR2 SVGAGI (reference sequence). Trimming stripped 6 bases from V and 8 bases from J, with 23 bases between. The CDR3 is 16 amino acids. DNA for the CDR3: TGTGCCAGCAGACAGGTCCCAAAGGGGTTTAACGATGAGCAGTTCTTC. Protein product: CASRQVPKGFNDEQFF.